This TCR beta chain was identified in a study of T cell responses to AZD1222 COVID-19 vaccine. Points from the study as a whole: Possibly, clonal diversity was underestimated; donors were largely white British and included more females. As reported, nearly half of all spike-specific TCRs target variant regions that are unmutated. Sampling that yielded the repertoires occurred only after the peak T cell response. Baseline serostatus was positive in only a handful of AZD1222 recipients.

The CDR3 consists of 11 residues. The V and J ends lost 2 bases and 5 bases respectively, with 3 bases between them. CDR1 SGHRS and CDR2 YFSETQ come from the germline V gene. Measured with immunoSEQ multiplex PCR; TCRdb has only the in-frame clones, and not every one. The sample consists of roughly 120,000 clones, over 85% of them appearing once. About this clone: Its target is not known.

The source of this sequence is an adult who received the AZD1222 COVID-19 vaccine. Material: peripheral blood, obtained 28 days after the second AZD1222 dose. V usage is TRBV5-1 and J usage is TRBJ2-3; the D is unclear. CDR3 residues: CASSFQDTQYF. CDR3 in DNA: TGCGCCAGCAGCTTTCAAGATACGCAGTATTTT.